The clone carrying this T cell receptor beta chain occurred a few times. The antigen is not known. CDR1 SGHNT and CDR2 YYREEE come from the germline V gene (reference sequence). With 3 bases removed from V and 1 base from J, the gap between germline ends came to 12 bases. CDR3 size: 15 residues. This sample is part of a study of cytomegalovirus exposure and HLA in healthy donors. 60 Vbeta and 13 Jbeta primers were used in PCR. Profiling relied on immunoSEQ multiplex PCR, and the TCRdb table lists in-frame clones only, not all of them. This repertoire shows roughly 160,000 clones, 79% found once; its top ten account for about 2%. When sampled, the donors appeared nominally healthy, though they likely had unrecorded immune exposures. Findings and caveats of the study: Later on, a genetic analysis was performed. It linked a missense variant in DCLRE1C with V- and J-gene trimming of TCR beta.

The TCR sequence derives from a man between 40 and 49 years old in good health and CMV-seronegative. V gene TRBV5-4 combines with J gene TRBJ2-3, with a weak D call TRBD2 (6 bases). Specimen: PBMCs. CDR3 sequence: CASSYHSGRTDTQYF. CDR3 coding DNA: TGTGCCAGCAGCTATCATAGCGGCCGCACAGATACGCAGTATTTT.